This TCR beta chain was captured in a study of blood T cell repertoires in COVID-19. Study information: From the United States, Italy and Spain came samples of acute and convalescent COVID-19. PBMCs, B-cell-depleted T cells, or T cells were the source of the cDNA or gDNA that made up the material.

As processed by the authors: By means of reference gene primer amplification, nucleated cell counts were estimated. Using immunoSEQ multiplex PCR, the repertoire was profiled, and TCRdb retains in-frame clones only, with some absent. The DNA was the basis for D and trimming; V, J and clone size are from that table. This table has some 150,000 clones, roughly 82% appearing once. Losses at the gene ends were 3 bases for V and 1 base for J; bases not matched to a gene: 8. Germline V gene sequence: CDR1 MGHRA, CDR2 YSYEKL. The CDR3 runs 17 residues. A few counts support this clone. This chain connects TRBV4-1 to TRBJ2-2; 7 positions match TRBD1. The sequenced sample consisted of peripheral blood. The source is a human donor in a cohort sampled during active COVID-19. This CDR3 is CASSQTQGVMNTGELFF. The DNA of the CDR3 is TGCGCCAGCAGCCAGACGCAGGGGGTGATGAACACCGGGGAGCTGTTTTTT.